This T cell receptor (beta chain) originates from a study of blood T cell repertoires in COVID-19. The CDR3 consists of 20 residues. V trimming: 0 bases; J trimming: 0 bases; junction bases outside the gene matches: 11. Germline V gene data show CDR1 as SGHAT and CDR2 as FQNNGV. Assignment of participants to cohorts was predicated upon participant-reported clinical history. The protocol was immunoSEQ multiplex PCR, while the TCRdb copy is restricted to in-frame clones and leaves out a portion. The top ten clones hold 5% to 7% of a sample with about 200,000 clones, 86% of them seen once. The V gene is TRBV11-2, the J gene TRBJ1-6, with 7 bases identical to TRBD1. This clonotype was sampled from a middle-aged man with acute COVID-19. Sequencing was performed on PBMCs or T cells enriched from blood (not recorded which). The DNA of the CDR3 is TGTGCCAGCAGCTTAGAGGGTGTTGGGACAGACAGCTCCTATAATTCACCCCTCCACTTT. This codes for CASSLEGVGTDSSYNSPLHF.